Listed here are 17 T cell receptor beta chains from one sample, sequenced in a study of cytomegalovirus exposure and HLA in healthy donors. PCR used 60 Vbeta primers and 13 Jbeta primers. Clones were sequenced by immunoSEQ multiplex PCR, and TCRdb holds only the in-frame ones, with some missing. The sample has about 130,000 clones, around four fifths seen once. The sequencing sample was made of PBMCs. The source is a male donor in good health and CMV-seronegative.

This chain uses TRBV5-6 with TRBJ2-7; D is undetermined. The CDR3 has 15 amino acids. CDR1 is SGHDT and CDR2 is YYEEEE in the germline V gene. V was shortened by 0 bases and J by 2 bases, with 12 bases between the two germline ends. The CDR3 here is CASSLELGRAYEQYF. The DNA of the CDR3 is TGTGCCAGCAGCTTGGAGCTAGGAAGAGCCTACGAGCAGTACTTC.

A word on this clone: At one end the junction does not follow the germline gene, possibly because of a read error. The chain joins TRBV6-6 to TRBJ1-1; D is perhaps TRBD1 (5 bases). This CDR3 comprises 13 residues. The germline V gene has CDR1 MNHNY and CDR2 SVGAGI (reference sequence). CDR3 bases: TGTGCCACCGGGGGTTGGGGTGGCACTAAAGCTTTCTTT. Translated: CATGGWGGTKAFF.

V is TRBV2 and J is TRBJ1-2; TRBD1 matches at 8 bases. The CDR3 extends over 12 amino acids. Germline values: CDR1 SNHLY, CDR2 FYNNEI. The J segment lost 5 bases and the V segment lost 6 bases, leaving 2 bases of the junction unmatched. CDR3 in DNA: TGTGCCAGCAGGGACAGGGTTTATGGCTACACCTTC. Its protein is CASRDRVYGYTF.

The gene calls are TRBV27 and TRBJ1-6; TRBD1 agrees at 7 bases. The germline V gene has CDR1 MNHEY and CDR2 SMNVEV (reference sequence). The CDR3 consists of 14 residues. V shed 3 bases, J shed 7 bases, and the junction held 3 bases outside the gene matches. The chain's CDR3 is CASSFLQGNSPLHF. In DNA form, the CDR3 reads TGTGCCAGCAGTTTCCTACAGGGGAATTCACCCCTCCACTTT.

The chain recombines TRBV19 with TRBJ2-7; perhaps TRBD2 as D (5 bases). Trimming removed 1 base from V and 8 bases from J, with 21 bases in between. CDR3 size: 16 residues. CDR1 and CDR2 from the germline V gene are LNHDA and SQIVND (reference sequence). CDR3 residues: CASSIVASLGTGQQYF. CDR3 nucleotides: TGTGCCAGTAGTATAGTAGCATCACTAGGAACCGGACAGCAGTACTTC.

The chain uses TRBV20-1 and TRBJ2-3; D uncertain. The V end was cut by 7 bases, the J end by 6 bases, with 8 bases between. Germline-derived CDR1 and CDR2 are DFQATT and SNEGSKA (reference sequence). The CDR3 is made up of 10 amino acids. CDR3 nucleotides: TGCAGTGACGGAGCGGATACGCAGTATTTT. Translating gives CSDGADTQYF.

The V gene is TRBV5-6, the J gene TRBJ1-1; no clear D. V dropped 4 bases and J dropped 7 bases, with 17 bases sitting between them. This CDR3 is built from 14 residues. Per germline, CDR1 SGHDT and CDR2 YYEEEE. The CDR3 DNA reads TGTGCCAGCAGCGTCCTGAGGGCGTCAGTTGAAGCTTTCTTT. Translation gives CASSVLRASVEAFF. Based on the CDR3 plus reference TRBV5-6 and TRBJ1-1, the full variable domain is DAGVTQSPTHLIKTRGQQVTLRCSPKSGHDTVSWYQQALGQGPQFIFQYYEEEERQRGNFPDRFSGHQFPNYSSELNVNALLLGDSALYLCASSVLRASVEAFFGQGTRLTVV.

The chain uses TRBV15 and TRBJ1-2; 7 bases align to TRBD1. Per the germline V gene, CDR1 is LNHNV and CDR2 is YYDKDF (reference sequence). V dropped 3 bases and J dropped 4; count of bases not matched to a gene: 5. The CDR3 runs to 14 residues. CDR3 nucleotides: TGTGCCACCAGCAGGCCGACAGGGTCCTATGGCTACACCTTC. Protein product: CATSRPTGSYGYTF. Full variable domain (missing parts from reference TRBV15 and TRBJ1-2): DAMVIQNPRYQVTQFGKPVTLSCSQTLNHNVMYWYQQKSSQAPKLLFHYYDKDFNNEADTPDNFQSRRPNTSFCFLDIRSPGLGDTAMYLCATSRPTGSYGYTFGSGTRLTVV.

A few counts support this clone. The genes are TRBV2 and TRBJ2-7, with 9 bases matching TRBD2. The CDR3 is 15 amino acids. Unmatched junction bases numbered 8, after V lost 2 bases and J lost 6 bases. Germline loops: CDR1 SNHLY, CDR2 FYNNEI. DNA of the CDR3: TGTGCCAGCAGTGAACCGACCTTAGCGGGAGTCGAGCAGTACTTC. This encodes CASSEPTLAGVEQYF.

This clone was observed a single time. The chain joins TRBV7-3 to TRBJ2-5; the D gene is possibly TRBD1 (5 bases). In germline, CDR1 is SGHTA, CDR2 FQGTGA. Trimming removed 5 bases from V and 5 bases from J, with 21 bases in between. The CDR3 is 16 amino acids. The CDR3 DNA reads TGTGCCAGCAGCCCAAGGGGTGAGGTAAATGGCGAGACCCAGTACTTC. Translating it yields CASSPRGEVNGETQYF.

This clone was observed a single time. The chain recombines TRBV28 with TRBJ1-1; TRBD1 matches 8 bases. The CDR3 loop spans 16 amino acids. The germline V gene encodes CDR1 MDHEN and CDR2 SYDVKM. The trim removed 6 bases at V and 4 bases at J, leaving 13 bases unmatched. CDR3 amino acids: CASSPGTGLMSTEAFF. CDR3 DNA: TGTGCCAGCAGCCCCGGGACAGGCCTAATGAGCACTGAAGCTTTCTTT.

V and J are TRBV18 and TRBJ1-1, with D unresolved. This CDR3 contains 17 residues. Trimming left V 4 bases short and J 0 bases short, with 18 bases between. CDR1 is KGHSH, CDR2 LQKENI, per germline. CDR3 nucleotide sequence: TGTGCCAGCTCACAGAAGCTATACGAGTTCATGAACACTGAAGCTTTCTTT. It encodes CASSQKLYEFMNTEAFF.

The V call is TRBV5-4, the J call TRBJ2-5; TRBD1 matches at 10 bases. The trim removed 3 bases at V and 1 base at J, leaving 0 bases unmatched. The CDR3 contains 14 residues. Germline CDR1 reads SGHNT; CDR2 reads YYREEE (reference sequence). CDR3 amino acids: CASSWDRGQETQYF. For the CDR3, the DNA is TGTGCCAGCAGCTGGGACAGGGGCCAAGAGACCCAGTACTTC. The variable domain in full, with the rest retrieved from reference TRBV5-4 and TRBJ2-5, is ETGVTQSPTHLIKTRGQQVTLRCSSQSGHNTVSWYQQALGQGPQFIFQYYREEENGRGNFPPRFSGLQFPNYSSELNVNALELDDSALYLCASSWDRGQETQYFGPGTRLLVL.

The rearrangement uses TRBV4-1 and TRBJ2-3, with D maybe TRBD2 (6 bases). CDR1 and CDR2 (germline): MGHRA, YSYEKL. Trimming pared 1 base from V and 4 bases from J, leaving 12 bases between. CDR3 length: 15 residues. The chain's CDR3 is CASSQGVSGADTQYF. DNA for the CDR3: TGCGCCAGCAGCCAAGGCGTGTCGGGGGCAGATACGCAGTATTTT.

The rearrangement links TRBV19 to TRBJ2-3, with TRBD2 identical over 14 bases. Germline V gene lookup returns CDR1 LNHDA and CDR2 SQIVND (reference sequence). Losses at the gene ends were 2 bases for V and 7 bases for J; bases not matched to a gene: 14. The CDR3 consists of 19 residues. The DNA of the CDR3 is TGTGCCAGTAGTATACAGACTAGCGGGGGGGGACCTGGTCGTAATACGCAGTATTTT. Encoded protein: CASSIQTSGGGPGRNTQYF.

The chain links TRBV27 to TRBJ2-5; TRBD1 is a possible D gene (6 bases). The J call is uncertain, as TRBJ2-7 better fits the DNA end. Germline-derived CDR1 and CDR2 are MNHEY and SMNVEV (reference sequence). The CDR3 covers 15 residues. CDR3 protein: CASRPRGSRRSEQYF. The CDR3 nucleotides are TGTGCCAGCAGACCAAGGGGGTCCCGGAGGTCCGAGCAGTACTTC.

The rearrangement joins TRBV27 to TRBJ1-6, with a possible D match to TRBD1 (5 bases). V was pared by 2 bases and J by 7 bases, with 12 bases between. Germline CDR1 reads MNHEY; CDR2 reads SMNVEV (reference sequence). The CDR3 runs 15 residues. The chain's CDR3 is CASSLGRAQNSPLHF. The CDR3, as DNA: TGTGCCAGCAGTTTAGGCAGGGCCCAAAATTCACCCCTCCACTTT.